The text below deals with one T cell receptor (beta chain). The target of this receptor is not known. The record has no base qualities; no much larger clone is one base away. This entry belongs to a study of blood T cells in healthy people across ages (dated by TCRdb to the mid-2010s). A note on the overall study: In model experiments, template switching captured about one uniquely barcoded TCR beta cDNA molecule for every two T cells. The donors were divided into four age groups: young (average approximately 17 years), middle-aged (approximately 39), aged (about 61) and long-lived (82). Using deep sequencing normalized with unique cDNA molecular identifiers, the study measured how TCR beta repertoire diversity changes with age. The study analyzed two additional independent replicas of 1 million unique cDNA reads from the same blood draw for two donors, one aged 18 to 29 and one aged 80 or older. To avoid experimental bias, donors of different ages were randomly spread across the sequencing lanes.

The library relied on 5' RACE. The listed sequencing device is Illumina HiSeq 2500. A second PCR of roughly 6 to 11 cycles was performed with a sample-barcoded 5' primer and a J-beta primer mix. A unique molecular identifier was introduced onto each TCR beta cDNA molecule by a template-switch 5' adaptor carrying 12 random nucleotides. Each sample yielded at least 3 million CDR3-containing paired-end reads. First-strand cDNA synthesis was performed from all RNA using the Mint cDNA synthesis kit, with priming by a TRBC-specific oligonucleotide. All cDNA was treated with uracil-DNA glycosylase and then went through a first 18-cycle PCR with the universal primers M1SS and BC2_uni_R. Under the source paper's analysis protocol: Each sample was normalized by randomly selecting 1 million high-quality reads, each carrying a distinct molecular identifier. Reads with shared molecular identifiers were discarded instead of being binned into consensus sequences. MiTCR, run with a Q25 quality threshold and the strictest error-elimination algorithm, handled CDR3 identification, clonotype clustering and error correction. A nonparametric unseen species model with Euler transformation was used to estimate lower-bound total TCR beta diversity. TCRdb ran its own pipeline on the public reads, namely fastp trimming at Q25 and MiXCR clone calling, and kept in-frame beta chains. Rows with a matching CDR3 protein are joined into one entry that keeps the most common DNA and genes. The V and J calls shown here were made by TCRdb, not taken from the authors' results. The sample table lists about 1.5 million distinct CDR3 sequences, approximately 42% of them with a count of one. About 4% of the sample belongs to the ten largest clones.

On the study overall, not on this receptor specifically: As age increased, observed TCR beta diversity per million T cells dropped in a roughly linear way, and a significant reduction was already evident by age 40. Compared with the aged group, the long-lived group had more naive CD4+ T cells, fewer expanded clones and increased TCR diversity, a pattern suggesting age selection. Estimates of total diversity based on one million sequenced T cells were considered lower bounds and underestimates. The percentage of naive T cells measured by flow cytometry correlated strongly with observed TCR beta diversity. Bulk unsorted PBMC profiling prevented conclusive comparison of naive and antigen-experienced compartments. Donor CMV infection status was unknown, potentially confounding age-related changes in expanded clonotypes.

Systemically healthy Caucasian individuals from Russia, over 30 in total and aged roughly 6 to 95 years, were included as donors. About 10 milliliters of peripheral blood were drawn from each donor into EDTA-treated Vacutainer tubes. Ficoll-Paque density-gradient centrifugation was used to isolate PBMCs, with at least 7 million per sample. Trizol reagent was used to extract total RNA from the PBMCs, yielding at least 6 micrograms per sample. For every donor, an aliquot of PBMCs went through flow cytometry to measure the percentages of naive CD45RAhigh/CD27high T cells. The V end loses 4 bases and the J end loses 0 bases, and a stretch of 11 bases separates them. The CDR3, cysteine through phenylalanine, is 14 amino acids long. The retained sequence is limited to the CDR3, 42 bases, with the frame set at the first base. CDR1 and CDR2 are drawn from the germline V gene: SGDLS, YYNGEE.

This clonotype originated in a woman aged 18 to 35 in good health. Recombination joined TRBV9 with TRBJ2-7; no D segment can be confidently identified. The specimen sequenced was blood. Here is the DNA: TGTGCCAGCAGCCCTTTCTTAGGCTCCTACGAGCAGTACTTC. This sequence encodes CASSPFLGSYEQYF.